The next 22 T cell receptor beta chains were all read from a single sample in a study of blood T cell repertoires in COVID-19. The assay was immunoSEQ multiplex PCR, and TCRdb's table has in-frame clones only and misses some. The repertoire includes about 340,000 clones, around 83% of them detected once, and 2.5% to 3% sits in the top ten. The material sequenced was peripheral blood. These receptors were collected from a young man with active or convalescent COVID-19.

This chain links TRBV3-1 (or the pseudogene TRBV3-2) with TRBJ2-5; TRBD2 matches 9 bases. The CDR3 totals 15 residues. Losses at the gene ends were 0 bases for V and 4 bases for J; bases not matched to a gene: 3. Per germline, CDR1 LGHDT and CDR2 YNNKEL (reference sequence). CDR3 coding DNA: TGTGCCAGCAGCCAAGATGCTAGCGGGGCAGAGACCCAGTACTTC. Translation: CASSQDASGAETQYF.

The chain has TRBV9 and TRBJ1-1; TRBD1 might be the D (6 bases). CDR3 length: 14 residues. Trimming stripped 4 bases from V and 3 bases from J, with 13 bases between. CDR1 and CDR2 from the germline V gene are SGDLS and YYNGEE. The chain's CDR3 is CASSPGDIHTEAFF. The CDR3 region has the DNA TGTGCCAGCAGCCCAGGGGACATCCACACTGAAGCTTTCTTT.

The chain employs TRBV27 and TRBJ2-3, with TRBD1 identical over 10 bases. The CDR3 totals 15 residues. J lost 2 bases, V lost 3 bases, and 2 bases had no gene match. Germline CDR1 MNHEY, CDR2 SMNVEV (reference sequence). The CDR3 region is CASSLGTGDTDTQYF. The CDR3 DNA reads as TGTGCCAGCAGTTTGGGGACAGGGGACACAGATACGCAGTATTTT.

The CDR3, as DNA: TGCAGCGTTGAGAGAGGCCGTAAGGGGTACACTGAAGCTTTCTTT. Translated: CSVERGRKGYTEAFF. J is TRBJ1-1 and V is TRBV29-1, with D tentatively TRBD1 (5 bases). V was cut by 3 bases and J by 3 bases, with 17 bases left in between. The CDR3 is 15 residues long. CDR1 and CDR2 from the germline V gene are SQVTM and ANQGSEA. Full variable domain (outside the CDR3, taken from reference TRBV29-1 and TRBJ1-1): SAVISQKPSRDICQRGTSLTIQCQVDSQVTMMFWYRQQPGQSLTLIATANQGSEATYESGFVIDKFPISRPNLTFSTLTVSNMSPEDSSIYLCSVERGRKGYTEAFFGQGTRLTVV.

The genes are TRBV4-3 and TRBJ2-1; tentatively, D is TRBD1 (6 bases). In germline, CDR1 is LGHNA, CDR2 YSLEER. The CDR3 covers 11 residues. The V end lost 8 bases, the J end lost 7 bases, and 9 bases lay between the germline ends. The CDR3, as DNA: TGCGCCAGCTCAACAGGGAATGAGCAGTTCTTC. Its translation: CASSTGNEQFF.

V and J are TRBV12-5 and TRBJ1-1, with D possibly TRBD1 on 5 matching bases. The length of the CDR3 is 13 residues. Germline CDR1 LGHNT, CDR2 FRNRAP. V was pared by 5 bases and J by 4 bases, with 11 bases between. This chain's CDR3 is CASGPGGVTEAFF. The CDR3, as DNA: TGTGCTAGTGGTCCTGGGGGGGTCACTGAAGCTTTCTTT.

This clone was seen more than once but under ten times. The rearrangement links TRBV7-2 to TRBJ2-6, with D possibly being TRBD2 (5 bases). The CDR3 totals 12 residues. Trimming pared 6 bases from V and 18 bases from J, leaving 18 bases between. Germline V CDR1 and CDR2: SGHTA, FQGNSA. The DNA of the CDR3 is TGTGCCAGCAGAAGAGAGGGATTTTACCCGACTTTC. Its translation is CASRREGFYPTF.

The chain employs TRBV11-3 and TRBJ2-5; weak D call: TRBD1 (6 bases). Germline V gene sequence: CDR1 SGHNT, CDR2 YENEEA. Trimming removed 2 bases at V and 0 bases at J, with 7 bases between. The CDR3 covers 14 residues. Written as DNA, the CDR3 is TGTGCCAGCAGCTTATGGACAGACCAAGAGACCCAGTACTTC. Protein: CASSLWTDQETQYF.

V usage is TRBV11-2 and J usage is TRBJ1-2; 8 positions match TRBD1. The V segment lost 3 bases and the J segment 6 bases; nucleotides outside the gene matches: 3. In germline, CDR1 is SGHAT, CDR2 FQNNGV. The CDR3 runs to 13 residues. The CDR3 spells CASSFGQGNGYTF. The CDR3 nucleotides are TGTGCCAGCAGCTTCGGACAGGGTAATGGCTACACCTTC. The whole variable domain, filled in from reference TRBV11-2 and TRBJ1-2, reads EAGVAQSPRYKIIEKRQSVAFWCNPISGHATLYWYQQILGQGPKLLIQFQNNGVVDDSQLPKDRFSAERLKGVDSTLKIQPAKLEDSAVYLCASSFGQGNGYTFGSGTRLTVV.

V usage is TRBV7-2 and J usage is TRBJ2-6; no definite D call. Per the germline V gene, CDR1 is SGHTA and CDR2 is FQGNSA. The CDR3 is 15 amino acids. V was pared by 2 bases and J by 2 bases, with 7 bases between. DNA of the CDR3: TGTGCCAGCAGCTTATTCTCCCCTGGGGCCAACGTCCTGACTTTC. It specifies CASSLFSPGANVLTF.

The chain combines TRBV7-3 with TRBJ2-1; possible D gene TRBD1, 6 bases. Per the germline V gene, CDR1 is SGHTA and CDR2 is FQGTGA. The ends were cut back, 4 bases at V and 4 bases at J, with 11 bases in the middle. There are 14 residues in the CDR3. CDR3 DNA: TGTGCCAGCAGCTCCCTACAGGGTTACAATGAGCAGTTCTTC. Translation: CASSSLQGYNEQFF.

The CDR3 DNA sequence: TGCGCCAGCGGCAGGGGACGAGCGGACAATGAGCAGTTCTTC. Its protein product is CASGRGRADNEQFF. The chain joins TRBV4-3 to TRBJ2-1, with a weak D call TRBD1 (6 bases). V was pared by 8 bases and J by 5 bases, with 16 bases between. The CDR3 runs to 14 residues. CDR1 is LGHNA and CDR2 is YSLEER in the germline V gene.

With respect to this clone: Additional DNA sequences in this sample encode the identical CDR3. The rearrangement links TRBV18 to TRBJ1-1; D might be TRBD1 (5 bases). The V gene's germline CDR1 is KGHSH and CDR2 LQKENI. V lost 3 bases to trimming and J lost 1 base, with 9 bases between them. CDR3 length: 14 residues. The CDR3 region is CASSPGRGNTEAFF. CDR3 in DNA: TGTGCCAGCTCACCGGGGCGGGGGAACACTGAAGCTTTCTTT.

The rearrangement uses TRBV6-5 and TRBJ1-5; 9 nucleotides match TRBD1. The CDR3 length is 15 residues. CDR1 is MNHEY and CDR2 is SVGAGI in the germline V gene. V gave up 4 bases and J gave up 3 bases; unmatched junction bases: 4. The CDR3 coding sequence is TGTGCCAGCAGTTGGACAGGGGTGGACAATCAGCCCCAGCATTTT. It codes for CASSWTGVDNQPQHF.

The chain joins TRBV7-3 to TRBJ2-7; 8 positions agree with TRBD1. The junction had 2 bases not matched to a gene; V was cut back by 3 bases and J by 1 base. The germline V gene has CDR1 SGHTA and CDR2 FQGTGA. This CDR3 has 14 amino acids. CDR3 residues: CASSLGQESYEQYF. In DNA form, the CDR3 reads TGTGCCAGCAGCTTGGGACAGGAATCCTACGAGCAGTACTTC.

The gene calls are TRBV5-1 and TRBJ2-3; TRBD2 matches 14 bases. This CDR3 is 14 amino acids long. With V trimmed by 4 bases and J by 9 bases, 4 bases remained unmatched. Germline loops: CDR1 SGHRS, CDR2 YFSETQ. The CDR3, as DNA: TGCGCCAGCAGCATGACTAGCGGGGGGGACACGCAGTATTTT. Translating gives CASSMTSGGDTQYF.

This rearrangement joins TRBV21-1 to TRBJ2-1; no DNA check was done on the table's D call, TRBD1. TRBV21-1 is a known pseudogene. The CDR3 is made up of 12 amino acids. The CDR3 DNA follows: TGTGCCAGTTCGATAGGGGTCGATGAGCAGTTCTTC. Its protein is CASSIGVDEQFF.

V usage is TRBV30 and J usage is TRBJ2-2, with TRBD1 identical over 7 bases. Germline lookup yields CDR1 GTSNPN and CDR2 SVGIG (reference sequence). Trimming at V came to 6 bases and at J to 7 bases, leaving 5 bases not matched to a gene. This CDR3 has 12 residues. In nucleotides, the CDR3 is TGTGCCTGTACAGGGGTGGTCGGGGAGCTGTTTTTT. The encoded protein is CACTGVVGELFF.

The chain combines TRBV30 with TRBJ2-5; D is possibly TRBD1 (7 bases). Deletions cut 2 bases from V and 10 bases from J, with 17 bases between. This CDR3 comprises 13 residues. Germline V gives CDR1 GTSNPN, CDR2 SVGIG (reference sequence). This CDR3 is CAWSTQGGTGQYF. In DNA form, the CDR3 reads TGTGCCTGGAGTACTCAGGGGGGAACAGGCCAGTACTTC.

This rearrangement joins TRBV29-1 to TRBJ2-7, with 7 bases identical to TRBD1. The CDR3 totals 13 residues. The V gene's germline CDR1 is SQVTM and CDR2 ANQGSEA. The V segment lost 4 bases and the J segment 6 bases; nucleotides outside the gene matches: 9. In nucleotides, the CDR3 is TGCAGCGTTGCCTCAGGGGGATTAAGCGAGCAGTACTTC. Translating gives CSVASGGLSEQYF.

In its sample, this clone was seen a few times. The chain combines TRBV18 with TRBJ2-7, with a possible D match to TRBD1 (5 bases). V lost 5 bases and J lost 4, with 15 bases in between. The CDR3 loop spans 14 amino acids. Germline values: CDR1 KGHSH, CDR2 LQKENI. The CDR3 here is CASSSEQGVYEQYF. The CDR3 region has the DNA TGTGCCAGCTCATCGGAGCAGGGCGTTTACGAGCAGTACTTC.

This clone has more than one count but fewer than ten. The chain recombines TRBV24-1 with TRBJ1-2; D unclear. Germline lookup yields CDR1 KGHDR and CDR2 SFDVKD. V was clipped by 3 bases and J by 8 bases, with 9 bases between them. The CDR3 is 12 residues long. CDR3 sequence reads: CATSDRIEGYTF. The CDR3 DNA sequence: TGTGCCACCAGTGATCGAATAGAGGGCTACACCTTC.